Below are 29 T cell receptor beta chains sequenced from a single sample in a study of spatial heterogeneity in lung cancer. Findings of the study overall: Within tumors, counts of expanded alpha and beta TCRs tracked tumor mutation counts.

As for time point: sample taken at primary tumor resection. No antigen has been identified for these receptors. TCRdb ran MiXCR on the 5' RACE reads and lists one entry per CDR3 protein. Of around 11,000 distinct CDR3 sequences detected, approximately 7.2% appear once; the ten largest clones hold roughly a fifth. Sequences were derived from lung tumor tissue, sampled at surgery. All receptors come from a female donor with early-stage non-small cell lung cancer.

This clonotype was counted at least ten times. V usage is TRBV3-1 and J usage is TRBJ1-1; tentatively, D is TRBD1 (5 bases). CDR1 is LGHDT, CDR2 YNNKEL, per germline (reference sequence). The CDR3 is 14 amino acids. Trimming took off 1 base at V and 1 base at J, with 7 bases between the two ends. Written as DNA, the CDR3 is TGTGCCAGCAGCCAAGTGACAGAGAACACTGAAGCTTTCTTT. Amino acids: CASSQVTENTEAFF.

This clonotype was counted at least ten times. This chain uses TRBV24-1 with TRBJ2-1; 9 bases fit TRBD2. The germline V gene has CDR1 KGHDR and CDR2 SFDVKD. With 3 bases clipped from V and 10 bases from J, the junction kept 9 bases outside the gene matches. The CDR3 spans 15 residues. CDR3 sequence: CATSDRAGGFHEQFF. As DNA, the CDR3 is TGTGCCACCAGTGATCGGGCGGGGGGGTTCCACGAGCAGTTCTTC.

This clonotype was counted ten times or more. The rearrangement links TRBV6-5 to TRBJ2-3, with TRBD2 matching 10 bases. Germline V gene data show CDR1 as MNHEY and CDR2 as SVGAGI. The CDR3 has 17 amino acids. The ends lost 2 bases at V and 4 bases at J; junction bases unmatched: 9. The chain's CDR3 is CASSYGLSGGAADTQYF. Written as DNA, the CDR3 is TGTGCCAGCAGTTACGGTCTGAGCGGGGGGGCCGCAGATACGCAGTATTTT.

In this sample, this clonotype turned up many times. The V and J genes are TRBV20-1 and TRBJ2-5; D is unclear. Germline V gives CDR1 DFQATT, CDR2 SNEGSKA (reference sequence). V lost 3 bases and J 4 bases, leaving 12 bases between the germline ends. The CDR3 sequence is 13 residues long. CDR3 DNA sequence: TGCAGTGCTAGTGTGGGTGGGGTAGAGACCCAGTACTTC. It is translated as CSASVGGVETQYF.

In this sample, this clonotype turned up many times. CDR3 residues: CASVPGTTITDTQYF. The CDR3 bases are TGTGCTAGTGTCCCCGGGACAACCATCACAGATACGCAGTATTTT. The chain joins TRBV12-5 to TRBJ2-3, with D perhaps TRBD1 (6 bases). There are 15 residues in the CDR3. The germline V and J ends were trimmed by 7 bases and 2 bases, with 16 bases remaining between them. The germline V gene encodes CDR1 LGHNT and CDR2 FRNRAP.

This clonotype has a count of ten or more. The chain carries TRBV20-1 and TRBJ1-1; D possibly corresponds to TRBD1 (6 bases). The CDR3 extends over 18 amino acids. Trimming left V 0 bases short and J 0 bases short, with 20 bases between. Germline V CDR1 and CDR2: DFQATT, SNEGSKA (reference sequence). DNA for the CDR3: TGCAGTGCTAGAGAAGCGGTCCCAGGGGCCTTCTTGAACACTGAAGCTTTCTTT. Its protein is CSAREAVPGAFLNTEAFF.

This clonotype came up many times. The chain combines TRBV20-1 with TRBJ2-3; D tentatively reads TRBD1 or TRBD2 (6 bases each). Germline loops: CDR1 DFQATT, CDR2 SNEGSKA (reference sequence). The V and J ends lost 8 bases and 8 bases respectively, with 20 bases between them. The CDR3 totals 13 residues. The CDR3 bases are TGCAGTCTGACCAGGGGCGGGGATGTTACGCAGTATTTT. It translates to CSLTRGGDVTQYF.

In its sample, this clonotype was seen many times. The J gene is TRBJ1-5, the V gene TRBV12-3 or TRBV12-4; D gene uncertain. Trimming cost V 5 bases and J 7 bases, with 12 bases left between them. The CDR3 totals 13 residues. The CDR3 DNA reads as TGTGCCAGCAGTCCTTATTCGGCCCAGCCCCAGCATTTT. It specifies CASSPYSAQPQHF.

This clonotype was recorded at least ten times. This rearrangement joins TRBV4-2 to TRBJ2-2; D is unresolved. Germline V gene lookup returns CDR1 LGHNA and CDR2 YNFKEQ. The germline V and J ends were trimmed by 2 bases and 2 bases, with 6 bases remaining between them. This CDR3 is built from 14 residues. The CDR3: CASSQLTNTGELFF. In nucleotides, the CDR3 is TGTGCCAGCAGCCAACTAACTAACACCGGGGAGCTGTTTTTT.

The chain couples TRBV12-3 or TRBV12-4 to TRBJ1-5, with a possible D match to TRBD1 (6 bases). This CDR3 region has 12 residues. V was cut by 7 bases and J by 11 bases, with 15 bases left in between. CDR3 in amino acids: CASNRDQGAQHF. The CDR3 DNA follows: TGTGCCAGCAACAGGGACCAAGGGGCCCAGCATTTT.

This clonotype was detected ten times or more. J is TRBJ1-5 and V is TRBV19; TRBD1 matches at 11 bases. The CDR3 spans 16 residues. From germline, CDR1 is LNHDA and CDR2 SQIVND (reference sequence). The junction had 7 bases not matched to a gene; V was cut back by 6 bases and J by 3 bases. The chain's CDR3 is CASSRMGQGVNQPQHF. The CDR3 DNA reads as TGTGCCAGTAGCCGAATGGGACAGGGGGTCAATCAGCCCCAGCATTTT.

In its sample, this clonotype was seen a few times. This chain's CDR3 is CASSETGPGETQYF. CDR3 coding DNA: TGTGCCAGCAGTGAAACGGGGCCGGGGGAGACCCAGTACTTC. This sequence joins TRBV2 and TRBJ2-5; D possibly matches TRBD1 or TRBD2 (5 bases each). This CDR3 has 14 amino acids. CDR1 is SNHLY and CDR2 is FYNNEI in the germline V gene. V was clipped by 2 bases and J by 5 bases, with 12 bases between them. The variable domain in full, with the rest retrieved from reference TRBV2 and TRBJ2-5, is EPEVTQTPSHQVTQMGQEVILRCVPISNHLYFYWYRQILGQKVEFLVSFYNNEISEKSEIFDDQFSVERPDGSNFTLKIRSTKLEDSAMYFCASSETGPGETQYFGPGTRLLVL.

This clonotype was found many times. The gene calls are TRBV11-2 and TRBJ2-1; D is possibly TRBD1 (6 bases). CDR1 and CDR2 from the germline V gene are SGHAT and FQNNGV. The CDR3 contains 14 residues. V lost 6 bases to trimming and J lost 2 bases, with 11 bases between them. In DNA, the CDR3 is TGTGCCAGCAGTTCACAGGGCCCCTACAATGAGCAGTTCTTC. Protein: CASSSQGPYNEQFF.

This clonotype was seen only a few times. The V gene is TRBV20-1, the J gene TRBJ1-5, with D possibly TRBD1 on 6 matching bases. Trimming shortened V by 1 base and J by 4 bases, and 11 bases separated the two germline ends. Germline lookup yields CDR1 DFQATT and CDR2 SNEGSKA (reference sequence). The CDR3 sequence is 14 residues long. CDR3 sequence (DNA): TGCAGTGCTAGAGGGGGGGGGCAGAATCAGCCCCAGCATTTT. Translated: CSARGGGQNQPQHF.

In its sample, this clonotype ranks as medium-sized. The gene calls are TRBV5-1 and TRBJ2-3; D gene ambiguous. Germline V gene lookup returns CDR1 SGHRS and CDR2 YFSETQ. The CDR3 loop spans 11 amino acids. V was cut by 0 bases and J by 7 bases, with 3 bases left in between. Here the CDR3 reads CASSLGYTQYF. CDR3 in DNA: TGCGCCAGCAGCTTGGGATATACGCAGTATTTT.

This clonotype counts as medium-sized. This chain connects TRBV5-1 to TRBJ2-1, with D tentatively TRBD1 or TRBD2 (6 bases each). The CDR3 has 15 amino acids. CDR1 and CDR2 (germline): SGHRS, YFSETQ. Trimming cost V 5 bases and J 8 bases, with 20 bases left between them. The CDR3, as DNA: TGCGCCAGCAGTGGGGGCCGGGGGACCGGCGATGAGCAGTTCTTC. It yields the protein CASSGGRGTGDEQFF.

This clonotype was seen ten or more times. The V and J genes are TRBV10-3 and TRBJ1-1; 7 nucleotides agree with TRBD1. This CDR3 contains 14 residues. V lost 2 bases, J lost 4 bases, and 4 bases stayed unmatched. Germline values: CDR1 ENHRY, CDR2 SYGVKD. The DNA of the CDR3 is TGTGCCATCAGTGAGGACAGGGCGGCCACTGAAGCTTTCTTT. Its protein product is CAISEDRAATEAFF.

This clonotype ranks as medium-sized. The rearrangement links TRBV28 to TRBJ1-1; a possible D gene is TRBD1 (5 bases). The V gene's germline CDR1 is MDHEN and CDR2 SYDVKM. Trimming pared 6 bases from V and 1 base from J, leaving 9 bases between. This CDR3 has 13 residues. The CDR3 bases are TGTGCCAGCAGCATTGGACAGAACACTGAAGCTTTCTTT. Protein sequence: CASSIGQNTEAFF.

By sample fraction, this clonotype is medium-sized. The chain couples TRBV6-2 or TRBV6-3 to TRBJ2-2; D not certain. CDR1 MNHEY and CDR2 SVGEGT come from the germline V gene. V was clipped by 3 bases and J by 3 bases, with 8 bases between them. The CDR3 totals 14 residues. CDR3 loop: CASSYLSDTGELFF. CDR3 coding DNA: TGTGCCAGCAGTTATTTGTCGGACACCGGGGAGCTGTTTTTT.

This clonotype was recorded a few times. The rearrangement links TRBV5-4 to TRBJ1-2; D is unclear. This CDR3 is 11 amino acids long. With 0 bases removed from V and 12 bases from J, the gap between germline ends came to 9 bases. Germline lookup yields CDR1 SGHNT and CDR2 YYREEE (reference sequence). The CDR3, as DNA: TGTGCCAGCAGCTTGGGGCGGCGGAACACCTTC. This translates into CASSLGRRNTF.

This clonotype occurred many times. The chain links TRBV7-2 to TRBJ1-6; D remains unclear. Trimming cost V 1 base and J 5 bases, with 12 bases left between them. The CDR3 runs to 16 residues. The germline V gene encodes CDR1 SGHTA and CDR2 FQGNSA. The chain's CDR3 is CASSLGQALDNSPLHF. CDR3 nucleotides: TGTGCCAGCAGCTTAGGGCAGGCCCTCGATAATTCACCCCTCCACTTT.

This clonotype was seen ten or more times. Germline is not matched at one junction end, which may reflect a read error. The V gene is TRBV6-1, the J gene TRBJ2-1; D may be TRBD1 (6 bases). This CDR3 is 14 amino acids long. The V gene's germline CDR1 is MNHNS and CDR2 SASEGT. In DNA, the CDR3 is TGTGCCAGCAGAGAAGGACAGCCTTACAATGAGCAGTTCTTC. Protein: CASREGQPYNEQFF.

The genes are TRBV12-3 or TRBV12-4 and TRBJ2-3, with TRBD2 identical over 8 bases. The CDR3 has 15 amino acids. V shed 10 bases, J shed 2 bases, and the junction held 11 bases outside the gene matches. The CDR3 protein is CATSGGGTHTDTQYF. CDR3 DNA: TGTGCCACCTCCGGGGGGGGGACACACACAGATACGCAGTATTTT.

In this sample, this clonotype is medium-sized. The chain combines TRBV2 with TRBJ1-5, with 10 bases matching TRBD1. Trimming cost V 7 bases and J 5 bases; bases outside gene matches: 11. CDR1 and CDR2 (germline): SNHLY, FYNNEI. The CDR3 sequence is 16 residues long. The CDR3 coding sequence is TGTGCCAGCAACTCCAGGACAGGGGGGAGTTATCAGCCCCAGCATTTT. It specifies CASNSRTGGSYQPQHF.

This clonotype was seen at least ten times. The chain is built from TRBV29-1 and TRBJ2-3, with no clear D. This CDR3 has 13 amino acids. Germline V CDR1 and CDR2: SQVTM, ANQGSEA. Trimming left V 2 bases short and J 0 bases short, with 6 bases between. The CDR3 DNA is TGCAGCGTTGAAATACCTAGCACAGATACGCAGTATTTT. Translating gives CSVEIPSTDTQYF.

In its sample, this clonotype was seen many times. The chain uses TRBV20-1 and TRBJ2-5; 7 nucleotides align to TRBD1. V shed 6 bases, J shed 3 bases, and the junction held 4 bases outside the gene matches. The CDR3 runs to 12 residues. The germline CDR1 and CDR2 sequences are DFQATT and SNEGSKA (reference sequence). CDR3 nucleotides: TGCAGTGCAGATACAGGGGAAGAGACCCAGTACTTC. Translated: CSADTGEETQYF.

This clonotype was found many times. The genes are TRBV29-1 and TRBJ2-5, with D tentatively TRBD2 (5 bases). V gave up 1 base and J gave up 3 bases, with 9 bases separating them. CDR1 and CDR2 from the germline V gene are SQVTM and ANQGSEA. The CDR3 consists of 13 residues. The CDR3 DNA sequence: TGCAGCGTTGAAGCCGGGGTTGAAGAGACCCAGTACTTC. Protein sequence: CSVEAGVEETQYF.

This clonotype occurred many times. The rearrangement uses TRBV20-1 and TRBJ2-1; the match to TRBD2 covers 9 bases. V lost 6 bases, J lost 4 bases, and 7 bases stayed unmatched. This CDR3 has 14 amino acids. Germline V gives CDR1 DFQATT, CDR2 SNEGSKA (reference sequence). CDR3 loop: CSALRGGRYNEQFF. CDR3 bases: TGCAGTGCCTTGCGGGGGGGCAGGTACAATGAGCAGTTCTTC.

Many counts were recorded for this clonotype. The chain employs TRBV5-1 and TRBJ2-2; TRBD1 matches at 9 bases. This CDR3 spans 14 amino acids. The germline V gene has CDR1 SGHRS and CDR2 YFSETQ. Trimming removed 2 bases from V and 5 bases from J; junction bases left unmatched: 1. The CDR3 bases are TGCGCCAGCAGCTTTGACAGGGGGACCGGGGAGCTGTTTTTT. This sequence encodes CASSFDRGTGELFF.